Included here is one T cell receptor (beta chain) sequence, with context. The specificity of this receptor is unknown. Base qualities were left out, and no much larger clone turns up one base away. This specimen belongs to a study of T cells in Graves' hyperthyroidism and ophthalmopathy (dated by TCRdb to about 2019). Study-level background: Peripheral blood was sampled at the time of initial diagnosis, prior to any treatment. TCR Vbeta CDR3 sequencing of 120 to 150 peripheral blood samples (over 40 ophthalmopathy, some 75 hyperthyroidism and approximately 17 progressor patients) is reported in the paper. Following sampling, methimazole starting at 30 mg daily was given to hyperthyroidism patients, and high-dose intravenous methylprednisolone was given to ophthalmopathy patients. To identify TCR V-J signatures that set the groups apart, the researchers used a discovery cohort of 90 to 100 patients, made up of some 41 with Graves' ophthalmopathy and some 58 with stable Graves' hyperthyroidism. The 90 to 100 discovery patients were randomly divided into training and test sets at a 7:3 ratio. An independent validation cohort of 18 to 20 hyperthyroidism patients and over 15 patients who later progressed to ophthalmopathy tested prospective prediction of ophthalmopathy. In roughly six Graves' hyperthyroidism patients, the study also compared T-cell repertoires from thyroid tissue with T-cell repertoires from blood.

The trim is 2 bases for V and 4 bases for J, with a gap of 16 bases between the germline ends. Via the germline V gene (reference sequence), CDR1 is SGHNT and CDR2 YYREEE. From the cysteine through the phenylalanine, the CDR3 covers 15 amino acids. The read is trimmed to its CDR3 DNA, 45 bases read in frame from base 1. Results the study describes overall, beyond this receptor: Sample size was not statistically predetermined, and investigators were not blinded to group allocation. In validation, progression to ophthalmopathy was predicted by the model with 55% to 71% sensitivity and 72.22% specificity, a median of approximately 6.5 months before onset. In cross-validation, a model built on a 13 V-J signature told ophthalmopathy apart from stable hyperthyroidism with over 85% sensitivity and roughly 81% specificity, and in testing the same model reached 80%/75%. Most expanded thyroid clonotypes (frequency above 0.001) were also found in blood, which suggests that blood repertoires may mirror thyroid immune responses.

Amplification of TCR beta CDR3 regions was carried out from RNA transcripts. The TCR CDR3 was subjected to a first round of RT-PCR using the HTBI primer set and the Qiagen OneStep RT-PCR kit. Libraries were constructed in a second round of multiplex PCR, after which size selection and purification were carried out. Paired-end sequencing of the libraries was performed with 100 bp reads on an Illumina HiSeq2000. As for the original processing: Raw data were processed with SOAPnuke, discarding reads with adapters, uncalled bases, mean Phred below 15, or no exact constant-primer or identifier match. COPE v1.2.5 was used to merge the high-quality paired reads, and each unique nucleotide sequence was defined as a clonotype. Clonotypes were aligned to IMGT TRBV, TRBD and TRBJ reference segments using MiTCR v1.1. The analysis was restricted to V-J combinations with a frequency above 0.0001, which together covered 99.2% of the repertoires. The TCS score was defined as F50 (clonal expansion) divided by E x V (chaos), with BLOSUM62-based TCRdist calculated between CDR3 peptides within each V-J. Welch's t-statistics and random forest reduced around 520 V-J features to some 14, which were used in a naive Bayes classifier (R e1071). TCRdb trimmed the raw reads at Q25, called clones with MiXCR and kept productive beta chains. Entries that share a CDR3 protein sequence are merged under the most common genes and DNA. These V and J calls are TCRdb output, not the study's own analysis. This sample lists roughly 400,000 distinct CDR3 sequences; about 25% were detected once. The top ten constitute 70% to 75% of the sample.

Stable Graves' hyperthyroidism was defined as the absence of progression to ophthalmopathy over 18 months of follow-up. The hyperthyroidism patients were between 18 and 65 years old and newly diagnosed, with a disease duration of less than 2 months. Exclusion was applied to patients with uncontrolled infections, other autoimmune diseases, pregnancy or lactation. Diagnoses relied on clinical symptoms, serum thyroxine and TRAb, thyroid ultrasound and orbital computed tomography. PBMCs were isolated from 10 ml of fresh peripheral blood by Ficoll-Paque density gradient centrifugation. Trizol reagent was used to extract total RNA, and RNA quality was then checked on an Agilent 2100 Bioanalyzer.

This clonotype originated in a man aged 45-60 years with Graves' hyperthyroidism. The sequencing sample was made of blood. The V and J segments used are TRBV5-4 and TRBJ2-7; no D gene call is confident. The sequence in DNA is TGTGCCAGCAGCTTATCATCGACAAACTCATACGAGCAGTACTTC. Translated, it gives CASSLSSTNSYEQYF.